The next 2 T cell receptor beta chains were all read from a single sample in a study of T cells in women clearing cervical HPV infection. Sequencing was performed with immunoSEQ multiplex PCR; in TCRdb, only in-frame clones are kept and a portion is missing. Found here are about 46,000 clones; the top ten clones hold 35%. Sequenced: blood buffy coat. The receptors were sampled from a woman aged 18 to 75 with a cervical HPV16 infection that either progressed to CIN3+ or cleared (not recorded which).

Points on this clone: The CDR3 end is not reached by the read, which stops 3 residues before it; the germline J gene fills it in. The gene calls are TRBV2 and TRBJ1-3; 7 bases are shared with TRBD1. Trimming took 6 bases from V and 1 from J; bases not matched to a gene: 6. Per the germline V gene, CDR1 is SNHLY and CDR2 is FYNNEI. The CDR3 length is 15 residues. The sequenced part of the CDR3 DNA is TGTGCCAGCAGCCAGACAGGGAGGTCTGGAAACACC. It specifies CASSQTGRSGNT. The CDR3 in full is CASSQTGRSGNTIYF.

According to its frequency, this clone is medium-sized (0.01 to 0.1%). The observed sequence ends 3 residues before the CDR3 terminus, with the missing tail filled in from the germline J gene. This rearrangement joins TRBV20-1 to TRBJ2-5, with D perhaps matching TRBD1 (5 bases). Trimming took 6 bases from V and 3 from J, leaving 11 bases between them. Germline values: CDR1 DFQATT, CDR2 SNEGSKA (reference sequence). This CDR3 has 12 amino acids. CDR3 sequence: CSARKGEETQYF. The CDR3 bases that were read are TGCAGTGCCAGAAAAGGGGAAGAGACC.